This T cell receptor beta chain was retrieved from a study of cytomegalovirus exposure and HLA in healthy donors. In the case of this clone: Its antigen is not identified.

The CDR3 totals 16 residues. Germline CDR1 and CDR2: SGHTA and FQGNSA. Deletions cut 1 base from V and 3 bases from J, with 10 bases between. PCR used 60 Vbeta primers and 13 Jbeta primers. Clones were read by immunoSEQ multiplex PCR, and TCRdb kept only the in-frame ones, dropping some. The sample contains about 170,000 clones, around 77% of which appear only once. Findings and limits, study-wide: The investigators catalogued 150 to 200 TCR beta chains as cytomegalovirus-associated. It was only CMV serostatus that was available as immune exposure information. For most TCR beta V segments, an earlier analysis put the productive rate at about 87% or about 30% of the time.

Those who donated were healthy bone marrow donors. The chain links TRBV7-2 to TRBJ1-6; possibly TRBD1 for D (6 bases). The clonotype was recovered from a female donor in good health and CMV-seronegative. Input material: PBMCs. The CDR3 region has the DNA TGTGCCAGCAGCTTAGGTTCGGGACACTATAATTCACCCCTCCACTTT. This encodes CASSLGSGHYNSPLHF. The whole variable domain, remainder taken from reference TRBV7-2 and TRBJ1-6, is GAGVSQSPSNKVTEKGKDVELRCDPISGHTALYWYRQSLGQGLEFLIYFQGNSAPDKSGLPSDRFSAERTGGSVSTLTIQRTQQEDSAVYLCASSLGSGHYNSPLHFGNGTRLTVT.